This TCR beta chain is drawn from a study of regulatory T cells in long-lasting Graves disease. Study-wide results and caveats: New patients shared some 980 public clonotypes, and persistent patients shared more, with a few thousand.

Time point in this sample: newly diagnosed GD, antithyroid drugs for less than 3 months. After RNA was extracted from PBMCs, the TCR library was made from it. This clonotype was picked up many times. Its antigen is not identified. TCR beta libraries were built with iRepertoire HTBI primers and Arm-PCR of CDR3 regions. A single record per CDR3 protein comes from TCRdb applying MiXCR to the multiplex PCR reads. The sample has 400,000 to 500,000 distinct CDR3 sequences, approximately 15% seen once. The same data also went into a second study, on T cells in Graves' hyperthyroidism and ophthalmopathy. As that report states: With a duration under 2 months, the hyperthyroidism was newly diagnosed in patients aged 18 to 65.

The starting material was peripheral blood mononuclear cells (PBMCs), obtained at new diagnosis, from a patient treated with antithyroid drugs. The receptor was isolated from a woman between 45 and 65 years old with Graves disease.

CDR3 protein: CASSQDLPPGTSGRPPDTQYF. The CDR3 coding sequence is TGTGCCAGCAGCCAAGATCTTCCCCCCGGGACTAGCGGGAGGCCCCCAGATACGCAGTATTTT. The rearrangement uses TRBV14 and TRBJ2-3; 15 bases align to TRBD2. Germline V lookup: CDR1 SGHDN, CDR2 FVKESK. This CDR3 comprises 21 residues. V shed 0 bases, J shed 4 bases, and the junction held 14 bases outside the gene matches.